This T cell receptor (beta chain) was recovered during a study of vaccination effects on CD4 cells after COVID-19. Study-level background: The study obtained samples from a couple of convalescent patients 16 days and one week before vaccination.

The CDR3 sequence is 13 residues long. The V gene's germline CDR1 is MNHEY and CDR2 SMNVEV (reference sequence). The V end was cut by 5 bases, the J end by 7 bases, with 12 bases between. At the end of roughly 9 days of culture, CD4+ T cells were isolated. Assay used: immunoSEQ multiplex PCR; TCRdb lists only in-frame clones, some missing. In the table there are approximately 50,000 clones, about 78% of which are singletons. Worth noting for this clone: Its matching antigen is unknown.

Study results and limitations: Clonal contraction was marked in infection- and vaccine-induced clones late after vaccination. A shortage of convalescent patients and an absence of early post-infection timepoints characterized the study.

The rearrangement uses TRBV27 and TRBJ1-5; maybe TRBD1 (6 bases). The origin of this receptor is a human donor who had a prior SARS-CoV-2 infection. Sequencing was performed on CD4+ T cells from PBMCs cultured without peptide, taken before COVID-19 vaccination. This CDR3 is CASSTRTEQPQHF. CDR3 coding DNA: TGTGCCAGCAGTACCCGGACAGAGCAGCCCCAGCATTTT.